What follows are 5 T cell receptor beta chains derived from one specimen sequenced in a study of blood T cell repertoires in COVID-19. Measured with immunoSEQ multiplex PCR; TCRdb has only the in-frame clones, and not every one. This table has approximately 490,000 clones, 75% to 90% appearing once. Source material: PBMCs or T cells enriched from blood (not recorded which). The receptors stem from a young woman who had recovered from COVID-19.

V is TRBV5-1 and J is TRBJ1-2, with D perhaps matching TRBD1 (5 bases). The CDR3 runs to 14 residues. V lost 0 bases and J 8 bases, leaving 14 bases between the germline ends. The germline V gene encodes CDR1 SGHRS and CDR2 YFSETQ. This CDR3 is CASSLGQGYPGYTF. CDR3 bases: TGCGCCAGCAGCTTGGGTCAGGGCTATCCCGGCTACACCTTC.

The genes are TRBV11-3 and TRBJ2-2; 8 bases fit TRBD1. Trimming removed 5 bases from V and 7 bases from J; junction bases left unmatched: 3. Germline CDR1 SGHNT, CDR2 YENEEA. The CDR3 has 13 amino acids. In DNA form, the CDR3 reads TGTGCCAGCAGCGCAGGGGGCAACGGGGAGCTGTTTTTT. Translated, it gives CASSAGGNGELFF.

This clone was seen a single time. The chain is built from TRBV4-2 and TRBJ1-1; D is ambiguous. V was shortened by 0 bases and J by 0 bases, with 14 bases between the two germline ends. This CDR3 region has 17 residues. Germline CDR1 LGHNA, CDR2 YNFKEQ. CDR3 coding DNA: TGTGCCAGCAGCCAAGACGGGATACAAGTCATGAACACTGAAGCTTTCTTT. Amino acid sequence: CASSQDGIQVMNTEAFF.

The chain links TRBV7-2 to TRBJ2-2; 7 nucleotides agree with TRBD1. The J segment lost 4 bases and the V segment lost 11 bases, leaving 10 bases of the junction unmatched. This CDR3 comprises 14 residues. Per germline, CDR1 SGHTA and CDR2 FQGNSA. DNA for the CDR3: TGTGCCGTACAGACAGGGTGGGCCACCGGGGAGCTGTTTTTT. Its translation: CAVQTGWATGELFF.

This rearrangement joins TRBV4-1 to TRBJ1-3; TRBD1 is a possible D gene (5 bases). The V and J ends lost 0 bases and 15 bases respectively, with 18 bases between them. The CDR3 has 14 residues. From germline, CDR1 is MGHRA and CDR2 YSYEKL. The chain's CDR3 is CASSQETRGGSKYF. The CDR3 nucleotides are TGCGCCAGCAGCCAAGAAACCCGGGGGGGGTCCAAATATTTT.